Detailed here is one TCR beta chain. The data belong to a study of blood T cell repertoires in COVID-19. Authors' processing steps: Cell counts per sample came from amplifying reference gene primers. Assay used: immunoSEQ multiplex PCR; TCRdb lists only in-frame clones, some missing. V, J and clone size are those of that table, while D and trimming were read from the DNA. Of roughly 250,000 clones in the sample, 85% to 90% were seen once. Looked up from germline, CDR1 is DFQATT and CDR2 is SNEGSKA (reference sequence). Germline trimming cut 3 bases from V and 4 bases from J; bases unmatched to any gene: 8. This CDR3 is built from 14 residues.

The rearrangement uses TRBV20-1 and TRBJ2-5; 7 bases match TRBD2. This receptor was obtained from a man aged 25-40 years with acute or convalescent COVID-19. The sample comprised peripheral blood. The CDR3 DNA reads TGCAGTGCTAGTGGGCTAGCGGTAGGAGAGACCCAGTACTTC. Amino acid sequence: CSASGLAVGETQYF.